Below, one TCR beta chain is given with its context. The data originate from a study of T cell responses to AZD1222 COVID-19 vaccine. TCRdb keeps only in-frame clones here, not all; method: immunoSEQ multiplex PCR. The sample shows just over 150,000 clones, approximately 87% of them seen only once. CDR3 size: 15 residues. V lost 4 bases to trimming and J lost 1 base, with 13 bases between them. CDR1 SGHNT and CDR2 YYREEE come from the germline V gene (reference sequence). Sample: peripheral blood, taken 28 days after the second AZD1222 dose. This sequence was found in an adult who received the AZD1222 COVID-19 vaccine. The V gene is TRBV5-4, the J gene TRBJ2-3; D may be TRBD2 (6 bases). The CDR3 bases are TGTGCCAGCAGCGTGGTGGGGGGAGGCACAGATACGCAGTATTTT. This encodes CASSVVGGGTDTQYF.